Listed below are T cell receptor beta chains from one sample, sequenced in a study of blood T cell repertoires in COVID-19. Clones were sequenced by immunoSEQ multiplex PCR, and TCRdb holds only the in-frame ones, with some missing. Of 150,000 to 200,000 clones in the sample, more than 75% were seen once. Sequencing was done on a sample of PBMCs or T cells enriched from blood (not recorded which). Every receptor here comes from a man aged 35 to 55 who had recovered from COVID-19. Each CDR3 is given with its conserved first and last residue. D genes are given only for firm matches. Size is omitted from some rows. Given values are once, few, many or a class for expanded clones.

D | size | J | V | DNA | CDR3
NA | NA | TRBJ2-6 | TRBV12-5 | TGTGCTAGTGCCGACAGATACTCTGGGGCCAACGTCCTGACTTTC | CASADRYSGANVLTF
NA | once | TRBJ1-1 | TRBV27 | TGTGCCAGCAGTTTAATGGGGGGGGAAGCTTTCTTT | CASSLMGGEAFF
NA | NA | TRBJ1-1 | TRBV9 | TGTGCCAGCAGCGCCGGACAGATCCGGAACACTGAAGCTTTCTTT | CASSAGQIRNTEAFF
TRBD2 | NA | TRBJ2-3 | TRBV5-1 | TGCGCCAGCAGCTTGGGGCTAGCGGGGGGGCCCGGATTCAGCACAGATACGCAGTATTTT | CASSLGLAGGPGFSTDTQYF
NA | NA | TRBJ1-1 | TRBV19 | TGTGCCAGTATAGAGGACGGGAGGGACACTGAAGCTTTCTTT | CASIEDGRDTEAFF
NA | many | TRBJ2-3 | TRBV3-1/TRBV3-2 | TGTGCCAGCAGCCAAATCCTGAGCACAGATACGCAGTATTTT | CASSQILSTDTQYF
TRBD2 | NA | TRBJ2-1 | TRBV9 | TGTGCCAGCAGCGTAGGCGGGGGGGCTTACAATGAGCAGTTCTTC | CASSVGGGAYNEQFF
TRBD2 | NA | TRBJ2-5 | TRBV3-1/TRBV3-2 | TGTGCCAGCAGCTCACAAGCGGGGGTCGAGACCCAGTACTTC | CASSSQAGVETQYF
NA | NA | TRBJ2-1 | TRBV9 | TGTGCCAGCAGCGTAGCCCCAGGCTCTATCGGGGGCTACAATGAGCAGTTCTTC | CASSVAPGSIGGYNEQFF
NA | once | TRBJ1-4 | TRBV7-8 | TGTGCCAGCAGCCATCCTGGGGGGGTAAAACTGTTTTTT | CASSHPGGVKLFF
NA | NA | TRBJ1-6 | TRBV2 | TGTGCCAGCAGAGGGGGGGGAAGTGGCTCACCCCTCCACTTT | CASRGGGSGSPLHF
TRBD2 | NA | TRBJ2-5 | TRBV30 | TGTGCCTGGAGTGTGGGGGGGAAACAAGAGACCCAGTACTTC | CAWSVGGKQETQYF
TRBD2 | NA | TRBJ2-3 | TRBV9 | TGTGCCAGCAGTTCCTCGGTGGGCGGGGGGCCCACAGATACGCAGTATTTT | CASSSSVGGGPTDTQYF
NA | NA | TRBJ1-2 | TRBV10-2 | TGCGCCAGCAGAGGAGTGGCCCGAGCCGAGGACTATGGCTACACCTTC | CASRGVARAEDYGYTF
TRBD2 | NA | TRBJ2-3 | TRBV24-1 | TGTGCCACCAGTGCCCGGGGGGGCCGCACCTGGGATACGCAGTATTTT | CATSARGGRTWDTQYF
NA | NA | TRBJ1-4 | TRBV19 | TGTGCCAGTAGTATGGGCAACATGAGGACTCGGGAAAAACTGTTTTTT | CASSMGNMRTREKLFF
TRBD2 | few | TRBJ2-7 | TRBV30 | TGTGCCTGGAGTGGGACGACTAGCGGGGGGCCTCGGTACTTC | CAWSGTTSGGPRYF
TRBD2 | once | TRBJ2-1 | TRBV7-6 | TGTGCCAGCAGCCCTCGACTAGCGGGGGGTCTAAGCTTGCAGTTCTTC | CASSPRLAGGLSLQFF
TRBD2 | NA | TRBJ2-1 | TRBV19 | TGTGCCAGTAGTAGGACTAGCGGGGCATACAATGAGCAGTTCTTC | CASSRTSGAYNEQFF
NA | NA | TRBJ1-5 | TRBV19 | TGTGCCAGTAGCTGGGCAGGGGTGGGTCAGCCCCAGCATTTT | CASSWAGVGQPQHF
NA | NA | TRBJ1-5 | TRBV3-1/TRBV3-2 | TGTGCCAGCAGCCAAGGCTCGGGCCAGGGTCAGCCCCAGCATTTT | CASSQGSGQGQPQHF
NA | NA | TRBJ2-2 | TRBV5-8 | TGTGCCAGCAGCTTGGCCTGGGGCGTCGGGGAGCTGTTTTTT | CASSLAWGVGELFF
NA | NA | TRBJ1-4 | TRBV3-1/TRBV3-2 | TGTGCCAGCAGCCAAGAGGAAGTTAGCCCTAATGAAAAACTGTTTTTT | CASSQEEVSPNEKLFF
NA | NA | TRBJ2-1 | TRBV4-2 | TGTGCCAGCAGCCAAGAATTCAGGGTGGTATTGAATGAGCAGTTCTTC | CASSQEFRVVLNEQFF
TRBD1 | NA | TRBJ2-1 | TRBV5-1 | TGCGCCAGCAGCCCTGACGAGGGGGCTTACAATGAGCAGTTCTTC | CASSPDEGAYNEQFF
TRBD1 | NA | TRBJ2-5 | TRBV5-4 | TGTGCCAGCAGTAAGGCCGGGACAGGGGCTTCCCAAGAGACCCAGTACTTC | CASSKAGTGASQETQYF
TRBD1 | NA | TRBJ1-1 | TRBV7-9 | TGTGCCAGCAGCTCCGCGGGGACAGGGGCCACTGAAGCTTTCTTT | CASSSAGTGATEAFF
NA | few | TRBJ1-3 | TRBV6-5 | TGTGCCAGCAGTTTTGGACACGGTGGAAACACCATATATTTT | CASSFGHGGNTIYF
TRBD2 | NA | TRBJ2-3 | TRBV18 | TGTGCCAGCTCACCCCCAACTAGCGATGCAGATACGCAGTATTTT | CASSPPTSDADTQYF
TRBD1 | NA | TRBJ2-7 | TRBV5-6 | TGTGCCAGCAGCCCGGGACAGGACGAGCAGTACTTC | CASSPGQDEQYF
NA | once | TRBJ1-2 | TRBV5-4 | TGTGCCAGCAGGGGCGGGGGGGACGGCGGATCCTATGGCTACACCTTC | CASRGGGDGGSYGYTF
NA | NA | TRBJ2-1 | TRBV7-8 | TGTGCCAGCAGCCGCGAGCCCTACAATGAGCAGTTCTTC | CASSREPYNEQFF
NA | once | TRBJ2-7 | TRBV3-1/TRBV3-2 | TGTGCCAGCAGCCCCGGGACACCATCTATAGAGCAGTACTTC | CASSPGTPSIEQYF
NA | few | TRBJ2-1 | TRBV6-1 | TGTGCCAGCAGTGACCACTACAATGAGCAGTTCTTC | CASSDHYNEQFF
TRBD1 | NA | TRBJ1-2 | TRBV2 | TGTGCCAGCAAGGGACAGGAAGGATATGGCTACACCTTC | CASKGQEGYGYTF
NA | NA | TRBJ1-1 | TRBV2 | TGTGCCAGCAGTCATCAGGCTGAAGCTTTCTTT | CASSHQAEAFF
TRBD1 | NA | TRBJ2-3 | TRBV24-1 | TGTGCCACCAGTGAGGCAGGGGGTTCGGATACGCAGTATTTT | CATSEAGGSDTQYF
TRBD1 | NA | TRBJ2-2 | TRBV24-1 | TGTGCCACGGGCCCAAGGGGGCTCGGCACCGGGGAGCTGTTTTTT | CATGPRGLGTGELFF
NA | NA | TRBJ1-2 | TRBV11-2 | TGTGCCAGCAGCCCAGAGGGGGTTTATGGCTACACCTTC | CASSPEGVYGYTF
NA | NA | TRBJ2-2 | TRBV5-1 | TGCGCCAGCAGCGTTGGCGCGGTAGCGCGCACCGGGGAGCTGTTTTTT | CASSVGAVARTGELFF
NA | NA | TRBJ2-6 | TRBV5-6 | TGTGCCAGCATTAAATACTCTGGGGCCAACGTCCTGACTTTC | CASIKYSGANVLTF
NA | NA | TRBJ2-5 | TRBV6-5 | TGTGCCAGCAGTTACTCGGGGGGGGCAATCGGAGAGACCCAGTACTTC | CASSYSGGAIGETQYF
TRBD1 | few | TRBJ1-2 | TRBV7-9 | TGTGCCAGCAGTCCACTGACAGGGGGCTATGGCTACACCTTC | CASSPLTGGYGYTF
TRBD1 | NA | TRBJ1-1 | TRBV19 | TGTGCCAGTAGAGAGGGACAGCCCCACACTGAAGCTTTCTTT | CASREGQPHTEAFF
TRBD2 | NA | TRBJ2-2 | TRBV9 | TGTGCCAGCAGCTCCCGGGGGGGCACCGGGGAGCTGTTTTTT | CASSSRGGTGELFF
NA | NA | TRBJ2-1 | TRBV28 | TGTGCCAGCAGTTACTTTTCTGGCCCCAGGTCCTACAATGAGCAGTTCTTC | CASSYFSGPRSYNEQFF
NA | NA | TRBJ2-3 | TRBV11-3 | TGTGCCAGCAGCTTAGCCTGGGGGGGCCATACAGATACGCAGTATTTT | CASSLAWGGHTDTQYF
NA | NA | TRBJ1-2 | TRBV6-6 | TGTGCCAGCACGAGAGATTGGCTAAGCGATGGCTACACCTTC | CASTRDWLSDGYTF
TRBD1 | NA | TRBJ1-2 | TRBV6-4 | TGTGCCAGCAGAGGGCCCCGGGACAGGGGGAGGTATGGCTACACCTTC | CASRGPRDRGRYGYTF
TRBD1 | NA | TRBJ1-5 | TRBV9 | TGTGCCAGCAGCGTAGAGAAGGCAGGGGGTGTTTCTAATCAGCCCCAGCATTTT | CASSVEKAGGVSNQPQHF
NA | few | TRBJ2-5 | TRBV6-5 | TGTGCCAGCAGTCCGGGACACGATAAAGAGACCCAGTACTTC | CASSPGHDKETQYF
TRBD2 | NA | TRBJ2-5 | TRBV15 | TGTGCCACCAGCCCGACTAGCGGGGGGGCCGAGACCCAGTACTTC | CATSPTSGGAETQYF
TRBD1 | NA | TRBJ1-2 | TRBV18 | TGTGCCAGCTCACCGGACAGGGAAGGTGGCTACACCTTC | CASSPDREGGYTF
TRBD1 | NA | TRBJ2-1 | TRBV28 | TGTGCCAGCAGTGTGCCCCACAGGGGCAGCTCCTACAATGAGCAGTTCTTC | CASSVPHRGSSYNEQFF
TRBD1 | NA | TRBJ1-6 | TRBV10-3 | TGTGCCATCAGTGAGGACAGGGGGAGCTCCTATAATTCACCCCTCCACTTT | CAISEDRGSSYNSPLHF